Each of the 25 T cell receptor beta chains below was sequenced from the same sample in a study of cytomegalovirus exposure and HLA in healthy donors (dated by TCRdb to about 2017). Libraries were prepared through the immunoSEQ multiplex PCR assay. A mixture of 60 forward primers for TCR Vbeta segments and 13 reverse primers for TCR Jbeta segments was used in the multiplex PCR. As stored in TCRdb, this immuneACCESS dataset retains in-frame rearrangements with V and J assigned. A fraction of the clones does not appear; measured against another copy, unresolved V genes explain less than half of the discrepancy, and the remainder lacks a known reason. The sample's records list tens of thousands of clones. The ten largest clonotypes hold around a sixth of the sample. Sequencing was performed on PBMCs. Receptors were obtained from a boy aged 5-17 years in good health and CMV-seronegative.

The rearrangement uses TRBV11-3 and TRBJ2-7, with D perhaps matching TRBD1 (6 bases). Per germline, CDR1 SGHNT and CDR2 YENEEA. The V gene lost 5 bases and the J gene lost 6 bases, with 14 bases spanning the gap. The CDR3 loop spans 13 amino acids. CDR3 sequence (DNA): TGTGCCAGCAGCCAAATACAGGGCGGCGAGCAGTACTTC. Its translation: CASSQIQGGEQYF. Full variable domain (remainder filled in from reference TRBV11-3 and TRBJ2-7): EAGVVQSPRYKIIEKKQPVAFWCNPISGHNTLYWYLQNLGQGPELLIRYENEEAVDDSQLPKDRFSAERLKGVDSTLKIQPAELGDSAVYLCASSQIQGGEQYFGPGTRLTVT.

The rearrangement uses TRBV27 and TRBJ2-1; perhaps TRBD2 as D (6 bases). This CDR3 is 12 amino acids long. Trimming stripped 2 bases from V and 10 bases from J, with 9 bases between. Germline lookup yields CDR1 MNHEY and CDR2 SMNVEV (reference sequence). CDR3 residues: CASSLMEGEQFF. The CDR3 DNA is TGTGCCAGCAGTTTAATGGAGGGAGAGCAGTTCTTC.

Written as DNA, the CDR3 is TGTGCCTGGAACCAGGGGGTCTACGAGCAGTACTTC. Encoded protein: CAWNQGVYEQYF. The chain joins TRBV30 to TRBJ2-7; 7 nucleotides match TRBD1. CDR1 and CDR2 (germline): GTSNPN, SVGIG (reference sequence). The junction had 3 bases not matched to a gene; V was cut back by 4 bases and J by 3 bases. The CDR3 contains 12 residues.

This chain links TRBV27 with TRBJ1-1; D not certain. The length of the CDR3 is 17 residues. Germline assignment: CDR1 MNHEY and CDR2 SMNVEV (reference sequence). Trimming removed 2 bases at V and 1 base at J, with 17 bases between. This chain's CDR3 is CASSLGGTGISNTEAFF. CDR3 coding DNA: TGTGCCAGCAGTTTAGGAGGTACCGGGATATCGAACACTGAAGCTTTCTTT.

The chain has TRBV5-1 and TRBJ2-3, with D possibly matching TRBD1 (6 bases). The V gene lost 3 bases and the J gene lost 2 bases, with 22 bases spanning the gap. This CDR3 comprises 18 residues. Germline loops: CDR1 SGHRS, CDR2 YFSETQ. CDR3 sequence reads: CASSSPPGHSYPTDTQYF. For the CDR3, the DNA is TGCGCCAGCAGCTCCCCCCCGGGACACAGTTACCCCACAGATACGCAGTATTTT.

J is TRBJ2-7 and V is TRBV30, with 7 bases fitting TRBD1. Germline trimming cut 8 bases from V and 2 bases from J; bases unmatched to any gene: 6. The CDR3 runs to 12 residues. Germline V gene data show CDR1 as GTSNPN and CDR2 as SVGIG (reference sequence). The CDR3 loop reads CAAQQGTYEQYF. For the CDR3, the DNA is TGTGCCGCCCAACAGGGGACCTACGAGCAGTACTTC.

The chain is built from TRBV7-9 and TRBJ2-5; 7 nucleotides line up with TRBD1. V shed 0 bases, J shed 4 bases, and the junction held 2 bases outside the gene matches. The CDR3 totals 14 residues. The germline V gene encodes CDR1 SEHNR and CDR2 FQNEAQ (reference sequence). The CDR3 DNA follows: TGTGCCAGCAGCTTAGCAGCAGGGGGAGAGACCCAGTACTTC. Amino acid sequence: CASSLAAGGETQYF.

J is TRBJ2-7 and V is TRBV5-5; no firm D call. The germline V and J ends were trimmed by 5 bases and 2 bases, with 8 bases remaining between them. Germline CDR1 SGHKS, CDR2 YYEKEE (reference sequence). The CDR3 length is 12 residues. Here the CDR3 DNA reads TGTGCCAGCAGATCCACGGCCTACGAGCAGTACTTC. Residues: CASRSTAYEQYF.

The chain carries TRBV7-9 and TRBJ1-1, with TRBD1 as a possible D gene (5 bases). The CDR3 is made up of 13 amino acids. V lost 3 bases and J 6 bases, leaving 11 bases between the germline ends. Germline V gene data show CDR1 as SEHNR and CDR2 as FQNEAQ (reference sequence). CDR3 sequence reads: CASSFDQGAEAFF. CDR3 DNA: TGTGCCAGCAGCTTCGACCAGGGCGCTGAAGCTTTCTTT.

The rearrangement uses TRBV6-6 and TRBJ2-7, with D possibly matching TRBD1 (5 bases). Germline CDR1 reads MNHNY; CDR2 reads SVGAGI (reference sequence). The CDR3 has 12 residues. With 6 bases removed from V and 5 bases from J, the gap between germline ends came to 11 bases. The DNA of the CDR3 is TGTGCCAGCAGGCAGGGCACGGACGAGCAGTACTTC. It yields the protein CASRQGTDEQYF.

This sequence joins TRBV30 and TRBJ2-7; D might be TRBD1 (5 bases). This CDR3 spans 14 amino acids. Germline values: CDR1 GTSNPN, CDR2 SVGIG (reference sequence). Trimming left V 5 bases short and J 7 bases short, with 21 bases between. In DNA, the CDR3 is TGTGCCTGGGGCAGGGATCCACTGGCGGAGGAGCAGTACTTC. Translated, it gives CAWGRDPLAEEQYF.

This chain joins TRBV27 and TRBJ2-3; D uncertain. The CDR3 is made up of 12 amino acids. The V end lost 7 bases, the J end lost 0 bases, and 5 bases lay between the germline ends. Germline V lookup: CDR1 MNHEY, CDR2 SMNVEV (reference sequence). CDR3 coding DNA: TGTGCCAGCACCACAAGCACAGATACGCAGTATTTT. Its protein is CASTTSTDTQYF.

V is TRBV9 and J is TRBJ1-4; no reliable D call. The CDR3 length is 16 residues. The germline V gene encodes CDR1 SGDLS and CDR2 YYNGEE. The V and J ends lost 0 bases and 0 bases respectively, with 9 bases between them. The CDR3 spells CASSVDGGSTNEKLFF. CDR3 bases: TGTGCCAGCAGCGTAGATGGAGGGTCAACTAATGAAAAACTGTTTTTT.

V and J are TRBV7-9 and TRBJ2-1; 9 bases line up with TRBD2. Trimming took 0 bases from V and 0 from J; bases not matched to a gene: 3. The germline gives CDR1 SEHNR, CDR2 FQNEAQ (reference sequence). The CDR3 is 17 amino acids. The CDR3 DNA reads TGTGCCAGCAGCTTAGCGCGGGGGGGGAGCTCCTACAATGAGCAGTTCTTC. It is translated as CASSLARGGSSYNEQFF.

V usage is TRBV5-4 and J usage is TRBJ2-2; 9 positions match TRBD1. CDR1 SGHNT and CDR2 YYREEE come from the germline V gene (reference sequence). Losses at the gene ends were 4 bases for V and 1 base for J; bases not matched to a gene: 5. The CDR3 spans 16 residues. CDR3 residues: CASSVQGAGNTGELFF. The CDR3 DNA is TGTGCCAGCAGCGTACAGGGGGCAGGGAACACCGGGGAGCTGTTTTTT.

This sequence joins TRBV7-7 and TRBJ1-1, with D possibly matching TRBD1 (5 bases). Trimming removed 3 bases at V and 11 bases at J, with 13 bases between. In germline, CDR1 is SSHAT, CDR2 FNYEAQ (reference sequence). The CDR3 length is 12 residues. The DNA for the CDR3 is TGTGCCAGCAGCTTCCCACAGGTCGAGGCTTTCTTT. It translates to CASSFPQVEAFF.

The genes are TRBV6-5 and TRBJ1-2; 7 nucleotides line up with TRBD1. V lost 5 bases, J lost 0 bases, and 0 bases stayed unmatched. Germline loops: CDR1 MNHEY, CDR2 SVGAGI. There are 13 residues in the CDR3. DNA of the CDR3: TGTGCCAGCAGTGACAGGGCTAACTATGGCTACACCTTC. Its protein is CASSDRANYGYTF.

The V gene is TRBV6-5, the J gene TRBJ1-2; 8 bases are a match to TRBD1. CDR1 and CDR2 (germline): MNHEY, SVGAGI. Unmatched junction bases numbered 7, after V lost 2 bases and J lost 8 bases. This CDR3 has 14 residues. CDR3 sequence reads: CASSYDRDRRGYTF. CDR3 bases: TGTGCCAGCAGTTACGATCGGGACAGGAGGGGCTACACCTTC.

The V gene is TRBV5-4, the J gene TRBJ1-2; maybe TRBD1 (5 bases). Per the germline V gene, CDR1 is SGHNT and CDR2 is YYREEE (reference sequence). The CDR3 totals 14 residues. Between the trimmed V and J ends, which lost 4 bases and 8 bases, there was a span of 18 bases. The CDR3 here is CASSPAGVTDGYTF. CDR3 in DNA: TGTGCCAGCAGCCCGGCGGGGGTGACTGACGGCTACACCTTC.

V usage is TRBV2 and J usage is TRBJ1-4, with D tentatively TRBD1 (5 bases). CDR3 length equals 14 residues. From germline, CDR1 is SNHLY and CDR2 FYNNEI. V lost 1 base and J lost 10, with 13 bases in between. The CDR3 sequence: CASSEGQGRVKLFF. In nucleotides, the CDR3 is TGTGCCAGCAGTGAAGGCCAGGGCCGAGTAAAACTGTTTTTT.

The V call is TRBV7-2, the J call TRBJ1-3, with TRBD1 matching 7 bases. This CDR3 contains 15 residues. The V segment lost 5 bases and the J segment 0 bases; nucleotides outside the gene matches: 4. Germline CDR1 and CDR2: SGHTA and FQGNSA. CDR3 in amino acids: CASSRDSGSGNTIYF. CDR3 nucleotide sequence: TGTGCCAGCAGCCGGGACAGCGGCTCTGGAAACACCATATATTTT.

The chain links TRBV29-1 to TRBJ1-1; 7 nucleotides align to TRBD1. The CDR3 is made up of 14 amino acids. V shed 4 bases, J shed 3 bases, and the junction held 8 bases outside the gene matches. Germline V gene lookup returns CDR1 SQVTM and CDR2 ANQGSEA. In DNA form, the CDR3 reads TGCAGCGTTGGGCGGGGACAGTGGGACACTGAAGCTTTCTTT. Its protein product is CSVGRGQWDTEAFF.

The chain joins TRBV30 to TRBJ2-1; the match to TRBD2 covers 9 bases. CDR3 length: 14 amino acids. CDR1 and CDR2 (germline): GTSNPN, SVGIG (reference sequence). V dropped 2 bases and J dropped 7; count of bases not matched to a gene: 6. Written as DNA, the CDR3 is TGTGCCTGGAGTAAGGCGGGGGGGGTGAATGAGCAGTTCTTC. It is translated as CAWSKAGGVNEQFF.

The rearrangement links TRBV30 to TRBJ2-7; a possible D gene is TRBD2 (6 bases). This CDR3 spans 15 amino acids. The V end lost 0 bases, the J end lost 6 bases, and 18 bases lay between the germline ends. Looked up from germline, CDR1 is GTSNPN and CDR2 is SVGIG (reference sequence). CDR3 residues: CAWSVGGSGAPEQYF. CDR3 in DNA: TGTGCCTGGAGTGTAGGAGGTAGCGGAGCCCCCGAGCAGTACTTC.

J is TRBJ1-5 and V is TRBV28; perhaps TRBD1 as D (5 bases). The germline V gene has CDR1 MDHEN and CDR2 SYDVKM. V shed 2 bases and J shed 5 bases, with 7 bases lying between them. The CDR3 contains 13 residues. CDR3 protein: CASSLPGDQPQHF. As DNA, the CDR3 is TGTGCCAGCAGTTTACCGGGGGATCAGCCCCAGCATTTT.